This record concerns one T cell receptor beta chain sequence. The antigen is unknown. This specimen comes from a study of T cell responses to AZD1222 COVID-19 vaccine. Overall study findings and caveats: A mostly white British donor set with more females was recruited, and clonal diversity was possibly underestimated. At study baseline, merely a handful of AZD1222 recipients were seropositive.

Assay used: immunoSEQ multiplex PCR; TCRdb lists only in-frame clones, some missing. The sample lists about 180,000 clones, 70% to 90% occurring once. The CDR3 totals 13 residues. Germline loops: CDR1 SGHAT, CDR2 FQNNGV. V lost 4 bases and J lost 2, with 7 bases in between. The sequencing used peripheral blood, collected on day 0 of AZD1222 vaccination. The receptor's source is an adult in good health. This sequence joins TRBV11-2 and TRBJ2-3, with a tentative D call TRBD2 (5 bases). The CDR3 sequence is CASSYRDTDTQYF. The CDR3 nucleotides read TGTGCCAGCAGCTACCGGGACACAGATACGCAGTATTTT.